Sequencing of this TCR beta chain was carried out in a study of CD8 T cells in ankylosing spondylitis. There are a few counts of this clonotype. Antigen specificity is unknown. V shed 4 bases and J 6 bases; nucleotides not matched to a gene: 5. This CDR3 is 13 amino acids long. Germline V gives CDR1 DFQATT, CDR2 SNEGSKA (reference sequence). By quantitative 5'-RACE with molecular barcodes, the TCR beta libraries were made. From the 5' RACE reads, TCRdb called clonotypes with MiXCR, one entry per CDR3 protein. Of about 800,000 distinct CDR3 sequences in the sample, 12% were seen once. Broader study findings: A TCR beta motif made of eight highly homologous variants seemed typical of ankylosing spondylitis blood.

This receptor was taken from a male donor with ankylosing spondylitis. V usage is TRBV20-1 and J usage is TRBJ2-3, with 9 nucleotides matching TRBD2. Sequenced sample: blood, either unsorted or a sorted T cell fraction (not recorded which). The CDR3 DNA reads as TGCAGTGCTACTCGGCGGGAGGGGGATACGCAGTATTTT. The encoded protein is CSATRREGDTQYF.